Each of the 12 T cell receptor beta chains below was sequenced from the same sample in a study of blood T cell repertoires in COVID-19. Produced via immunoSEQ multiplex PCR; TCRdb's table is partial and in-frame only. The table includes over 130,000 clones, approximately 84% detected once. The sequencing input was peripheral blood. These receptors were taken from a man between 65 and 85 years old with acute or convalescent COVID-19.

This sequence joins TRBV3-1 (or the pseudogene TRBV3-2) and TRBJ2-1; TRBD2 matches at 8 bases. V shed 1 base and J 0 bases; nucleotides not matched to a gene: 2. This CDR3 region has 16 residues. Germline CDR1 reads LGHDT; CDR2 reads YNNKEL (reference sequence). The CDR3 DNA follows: TGTGCCAGCAGCCAAGGACTAGCGAGCTCCTACAATGAGCAGTTCTTC. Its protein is CASSQGLASSYNEQFF.

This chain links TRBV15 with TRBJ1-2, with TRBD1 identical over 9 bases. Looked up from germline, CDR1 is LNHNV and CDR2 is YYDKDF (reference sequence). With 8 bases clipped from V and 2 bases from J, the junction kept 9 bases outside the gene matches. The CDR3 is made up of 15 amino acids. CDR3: CATSDGTGINYGYTF. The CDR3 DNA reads TGTGCCACCTCTGACGGGACAGGGATAAACTATGGCTACACCTTC.

For the CDR3, the DNA is TGTGCCAGCAGCTTGGGGGGACGGGGAAGCTCAGAGACCCAGTACTTC. It yields the protein CASSLGGRGSSETQYF. This chain uses TRBV7-2 with TRBJ2-5; TRBD2 is a possible D gene (6 bases). Germline V gene data show CDR1 as SGHTA and CDR2 as FQGNSA. The germline V and J ends were trimmed by 3 bases and 4 bases, with 18 bases remaining between them. The CDR3 length is 16 residues.

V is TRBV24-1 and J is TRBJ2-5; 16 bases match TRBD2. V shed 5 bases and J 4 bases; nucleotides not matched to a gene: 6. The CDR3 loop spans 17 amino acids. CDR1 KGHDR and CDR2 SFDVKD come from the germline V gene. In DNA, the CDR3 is TGTGCCACCAGTGCCCTGGGACTAGCGGGAGGGGGAGAGACCCAGTACTTC. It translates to CATSALGLAGGGETQYF.

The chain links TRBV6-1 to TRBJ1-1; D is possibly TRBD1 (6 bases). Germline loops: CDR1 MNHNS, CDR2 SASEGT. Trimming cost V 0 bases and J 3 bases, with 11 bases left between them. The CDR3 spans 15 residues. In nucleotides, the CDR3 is TGTGCCAGCAGTGAAGCGTACAGGGCGTACACTGAAGCTTTCTTT. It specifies CASSEAYRAYTEAFF.

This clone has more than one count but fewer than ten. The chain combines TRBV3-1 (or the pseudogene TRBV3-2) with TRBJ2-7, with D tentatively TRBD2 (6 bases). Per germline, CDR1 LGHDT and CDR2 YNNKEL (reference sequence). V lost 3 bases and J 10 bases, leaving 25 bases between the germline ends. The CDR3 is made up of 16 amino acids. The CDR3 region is CASSHGKVRLEAPQYF. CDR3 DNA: TGTGCCAGCAGCCACGGGAAGGTGAGACTAGAGGCCCCCCAGTACTTC.

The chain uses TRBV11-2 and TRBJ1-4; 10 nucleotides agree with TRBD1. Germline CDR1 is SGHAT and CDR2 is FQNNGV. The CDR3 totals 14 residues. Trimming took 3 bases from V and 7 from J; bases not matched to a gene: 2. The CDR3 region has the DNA TGTGCCAGCAGCTTGGGACAGGGGAGTGAAAAACTGTTTTTT. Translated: CASSLGQGSEKLFF.

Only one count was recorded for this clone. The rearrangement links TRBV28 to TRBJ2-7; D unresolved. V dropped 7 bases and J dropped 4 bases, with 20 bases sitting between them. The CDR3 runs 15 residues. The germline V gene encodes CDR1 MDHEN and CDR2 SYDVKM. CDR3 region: CASTPVPGGVYEQYF. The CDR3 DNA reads TGTGCCAGCACCCCGGTACCCGGCGGAGTATACGAGCAGTACTTC.

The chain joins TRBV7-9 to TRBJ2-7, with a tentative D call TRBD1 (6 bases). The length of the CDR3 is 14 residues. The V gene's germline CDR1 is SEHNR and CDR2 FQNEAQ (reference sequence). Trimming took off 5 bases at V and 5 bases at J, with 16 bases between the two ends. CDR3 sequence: CASSLQGSLDEQYF. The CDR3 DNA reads TGTGCCAGCAGCCTTCAGGGGAGTCTGGACGAGCAGTACTTC.

The CDR3 nucleotides read TGTGCCAGCAGGGGCGCGGGGGTAAGCTATGGCTACACCTTC. This encodes CASRGAGVSYGYTF. V and J are TRBV6-6 and TRBJ1-2; maybe TRBD1 (5 bases). CDR1 MNHNY and CDR2 SVGAGI come from the germline V gene (reference sequence). V dropped 6 bases and J dropped 4 bases, with 15 bases sitting between them. This CDR3 contains 14 residues.

DNA for the CDR3: TGCGCCAGCAGCTTGGTTTCGGAGCCCCCTGGCTACACCTTC. It specifies CASSLVSEPPGYTF. V gene TRBV5-1 combines with J gene TRBJ1-2; D unclear. V shed 0 bases and J shed 7 bases, with 13 bases lying between them. This CDR3 is built from 14 residues. CDR1 is SGHRS, CDR2 YFSETQ, per germline.

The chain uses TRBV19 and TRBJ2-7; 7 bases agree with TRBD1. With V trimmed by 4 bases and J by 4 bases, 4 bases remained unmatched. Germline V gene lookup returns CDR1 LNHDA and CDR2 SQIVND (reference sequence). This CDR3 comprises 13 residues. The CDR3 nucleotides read TGTGCCAGTAGTAACAGGGGTACTTACGAGCAGTACTTC. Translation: CASSNRGTYEQYF.